This entry features one T cell receptor beta chain sequence. The data are from a study of blood T cell repertoires in COVID-19. Some clones are missing from TCRdb's copy, which holds only in-frame ones; the method was immunoSEQ multiplex PCR. The sample lists over 450,000 clones; roughly 91% were seen once. The CDR3 totals 13 residues. V trimming: 3 bases; J trimming: 6 bases; junction bases outside the gene matches: 0. Germline CDR1 reads SEHNR; CDR2 reads FQNEAQ (reference sequence). The chain employs TRBV7-9 and TRBJ1-2; 11 bases fit TRBD1. The receptor was isolated from a woman aged 50 to 65 with COVID-19, enrolled during active disease. The sample comprised peripheral blood. The CDR3 coding sequence is TGTGCCAGCAGCTTGGGACAGGGGGATGGCTACACCTTC. Translating it yields CASSLGQGDGYTF.